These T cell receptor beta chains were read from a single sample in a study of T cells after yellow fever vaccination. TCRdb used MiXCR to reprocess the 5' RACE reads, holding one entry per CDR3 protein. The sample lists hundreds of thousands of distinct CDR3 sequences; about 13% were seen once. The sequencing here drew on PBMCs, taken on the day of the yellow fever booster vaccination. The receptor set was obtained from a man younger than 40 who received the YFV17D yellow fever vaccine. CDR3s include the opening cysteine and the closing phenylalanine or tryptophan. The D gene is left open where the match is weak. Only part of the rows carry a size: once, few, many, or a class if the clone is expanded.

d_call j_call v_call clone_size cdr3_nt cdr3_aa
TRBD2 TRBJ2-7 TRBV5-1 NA TGCGCCAGCAGCCGCGCCGGGACTAGCGTGGGCGAGCAGTACTTC CASSRAGTSVGEQYF
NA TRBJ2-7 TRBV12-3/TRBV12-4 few TGTGCCAGTTTGGGGAGTTCCGAGCAGTACTTC CASLGSSEQYF
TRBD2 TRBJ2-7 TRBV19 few TGTGCCAGTAGTATAGATCCCAGCGGGAGGGCCTACGAGCAGTACTTC CASSIDPSGRAYEQYF
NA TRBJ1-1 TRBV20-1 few TGCAGTGCTAGGGGGGGCGCGGAGACGGCTTTCTTT CSARGGAETAFF
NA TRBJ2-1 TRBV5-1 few TGCGCCAGCAGCTTAGAACAGGGCGGGAATGAGCAGTTCTTC CASSLEQGGNEQFF
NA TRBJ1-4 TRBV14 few TGTGCCAGCAGCCTGGGTGGGGTCAGCTGGAGAGAAAAACTGTTTTTT CASSLGGVSWREKLFF
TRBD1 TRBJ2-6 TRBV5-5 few TGTGCCAGCAGAACCGGGACAGGGTACTCTGGGGCCAACGTCCTGACTTTC CASRTGTGYSGANVLTF
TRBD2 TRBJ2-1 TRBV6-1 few TGTGCCAGCTCTGGACTAGCGGGACGCAATGAGCAGTTCTTC CASSGLAGRNEQFF
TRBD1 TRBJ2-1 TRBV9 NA TGTGCCAGCAGCTCCCGCACCGGGACAGGGCAAGTCTGGAATGAGCAGTTCTTC CASSSRTGTGQVWNEQFF
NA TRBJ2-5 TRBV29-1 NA TGCAGCGTTGCCTTACGTCTTAAAGAGACCCAGTACTTC CSVALRLKETQYF
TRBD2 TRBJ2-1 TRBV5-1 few TGCGCCAGCAGCTGGTTGGGAGCGGGAGCGAGGGATGAGCAGTTCTTC CASSWLGAGARDEQFF
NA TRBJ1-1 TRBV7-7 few TGTGCCAGCAGCACTAACCAGAACACTGAAGCTTTCTTT CASSTNQNTEAFF
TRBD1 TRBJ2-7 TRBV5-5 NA TGTGCCAGCAGCTTGGATGGACAGGGGGTCTACGAGCAGTACTTC CASSLDGQGVYEQYF
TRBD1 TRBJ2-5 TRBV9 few TGTGCCAGCAGCGAGAGAGGACAGGAAGAGACCCAGTACTTC CASSERGQEETQYF
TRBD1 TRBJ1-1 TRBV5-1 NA TGCGCCAGCAGCTCCTACCCAGGGGGAGACACTGAAGCTTTCTTT CASSSYPGGDTEAFF
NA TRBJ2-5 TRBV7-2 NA TGTGCCAGCAGCCGCGGTCGGGACGAGGGGACCCAGTACTTC CASSRGRDEGTQYF
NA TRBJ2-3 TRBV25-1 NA TGTGCCAGCAGTGAATTCCTAGCCCCAGATACGCAGTATTTT CASSEFLAPDTQYF
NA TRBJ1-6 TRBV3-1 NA TGTGCCAGCAGCCTGAACGGGGGGGACTCACCCCTCCACTTT CASSLNGGDSPLHF
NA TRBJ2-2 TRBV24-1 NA TGTGCCACCGGTACGAACACCGGGGAGCTGTTTTTT CATGTNTGELFF
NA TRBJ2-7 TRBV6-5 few TGTGCCAGCAGTTACGGGACCGAGATCTACGAGCAGTACTTC CASSYGTEIYEQYF
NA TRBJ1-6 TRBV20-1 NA TGCAGTGCACAGGCCCAGCATTCACCCCTCCACTTT CSAQAQHSPLHF
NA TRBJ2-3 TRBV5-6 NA TGTGCCAGCAGCTTACATAGGCTAGATACGCAGTATTTT CASSLHRLDTQYF
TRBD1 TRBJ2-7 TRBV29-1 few TGCAGCGTCGCCGGGACAGGGTGGAACGAGCAGTACTTC CSVAGTGWNEQYF
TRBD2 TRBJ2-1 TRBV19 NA TGTGCCACCGTTAGCGGGAGTAATGAGCAGTTCTTC CATVSGSNEQFF
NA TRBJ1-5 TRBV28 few TGTGCCAGCAGTTTTGGGGACCGAATGAGGCCCCAGCATTTT CASSFGDRMRPQHF
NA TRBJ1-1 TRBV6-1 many TGTGCCAGCAGTGAACACAGCCCCGGGGACACTGAAGCTTTCTTT CASSEHSPGDTEAFF
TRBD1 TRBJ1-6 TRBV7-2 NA TGTGCCAGCAGCTCTATGGGGCAGGGGGCTTTTTCACCCCTCCACTTT CASSSMGQGAFSPLHF
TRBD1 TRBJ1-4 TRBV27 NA TGTGCCAGCAGTTTATATCAAACCGGGACAGCAACTAATGAAAAACTGTTTTTT CASSLYQTGTATNEKLFF
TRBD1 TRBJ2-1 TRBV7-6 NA TGTGCCAGCACTCAGACAGGGCCGGAAAATGAGCAGTTCTTC CASTQTGPENEQFF
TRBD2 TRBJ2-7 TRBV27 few TGTGCCAGCAGTTTCAGAGGGGGCCCAGGACTAGCGTTATGGTACGAGCAGTACTTC CASSFRGGPGLALWYEQYF
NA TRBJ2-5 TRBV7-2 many TGTGCCAGCAGCCCCTTGGAGACCCAGTACTTC CASSPLETQYF
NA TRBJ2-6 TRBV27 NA TGTGCCAGCAGTCCCGGAGAAGGGGCTGGGGTCAACGTCCTGACTTTC CASSPGEGAGVNVLTF
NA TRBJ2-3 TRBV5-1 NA TGCGCCAGCATCACCGGGCTACGGACAGATACGCAGTATTTT CASITGLRTDTQYF
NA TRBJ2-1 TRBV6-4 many TGTGCCAGCAGCCCCCAACGGTCGCGGGTTAGAAATGAGCAGTTCTTC CASSPQRSRVRNEQFF
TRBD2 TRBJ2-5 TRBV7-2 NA TGTGCCAGCAGCTACTCTAGCGGGAGATGGGGAGAGACCCAGTACTTC CASSYSSGRWGETQYF
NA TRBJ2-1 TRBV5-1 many TGCGCCAGCAGCTTGGCCGATTACAATGAGCAGTTCTTC CASSLADYNEQFF
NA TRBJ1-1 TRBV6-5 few TGTGCCAGCAGTTACTCCAGACGTTCCCACGCCTACACTGAAGCTTTCTTT CASSYSRRSHAYTEAFF
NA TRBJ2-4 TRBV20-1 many TGCAGTGCTAGTGAGGAGACCTTAGCCAAAAACATTCAGTACTTC CSASEETLAKNIQYF
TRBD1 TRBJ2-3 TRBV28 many TGTGCCAGCGGGACAGGGCCAGATACGCAGTATTTT CASGTGPDTQYF
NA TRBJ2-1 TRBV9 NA TGTGCCAGCACGAGCTCGGCCAATGAGCAGTTCTTC CASTSSANEQFF
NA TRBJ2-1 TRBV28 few TGTGCCAGCAGCTCATTTAGTGTGCGGGGTAAGCTCAATGAGCAGTTCTTC CASSSFSVRGKLNEQFF
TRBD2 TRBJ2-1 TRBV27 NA TGTGCCAGCAGTTTATCGGTACTAGCGGGTATGTACAATGAGCAGTTCTTC CASSLSVLAGMYNEQFF